This TCR beta chain was retrieved from a study of blood T cells in healthy people across ages. Trimming took 1 base from V and 13 from J, leaving 11 bases between them. The CDR3 has 12 residues. The use of a sample-barcoded 5' primer and a J-beta primer mix characterized a second PCR of roughly 6 to 11 cycles. TCRdb analysed the 5' RACE reads with MiXCR anew, one entry per CDR3 protein. The sample shows over 1,300,000 distinct CDR3 sequences, around 59% of them seen only once. This sequence originates from a man aged 18-30 years in good health. V gene TRBV12-3 or TRBV12-4 combines with J gene TRBJ2-4; D possibly corresponds to TRBD1 (5 bases). Material: blood. The CDR3 nucleotides read TGTGCCAGCAGTTTAGGGCCGACAGAGCAGTACTTC. This codes for CASSLGPTEQYF.